This is a list of T cell receptor beta chains from one sample in a study of T cell repertoires in cytomegalovirus infection. Antigens for these TCRs are unknown. Each CDR3 protein gets one entry after TCRdb re-called the reads with MiXCR. Among approximately 590,000 distinct CDR3 sequences listed, roughly 42% were seen once. Sequencing was performed on cultured PBMCs, taken from culture after CMV antigen stimulation. The receptors were sampled from a human donor in good health (CMV status not recorded). Some clones in this sample may be carry-over from other donors' samples. Each CDR3 is given with its conserved first and last residue. The D gene is left open where the match is weak.

V gene: TRBV11-2; CDR3 length: 16; J gene: TRBJ2-3; D gene: TRBD1; CDR3 protein: CASSLRGQGAVDTQYF
V gene: TRBV6-2/TRBV6-3; CDR3 length: 14; J gene: TRBJ1-5; D gene: NA; CDR3 protein: CASSSDRFNQPQHF
V gene: TRBV28; CDR3 length: 13; J gene: TRBJ2-1; D gene: NA; CDR3 protein: CASSASRTREQFF
V gene: TRBV6-6; CDR3 length: 12; J gene: TRBJ2-7; D gene: NA; CDR3 protein: CASSYSNGEQYF
V gene: TRBV7-4; CDR3 length: 17; J gene: TRBJ2-3; D gene: TRBD1; CDR3 protein: CANLPLDRGPSTDTQYF
V gene: TRBV7-8; CDR3 length: 17; J gene: TRBJ2-3; D gene: NA; CDR3 protein: CASRNSRGFVGTDTQYF
V gene: TRBV10-3; CDR3 length: 13; J gene: TRBJ2-7; D gene: TRBD1; CDR3 protein: CAIRTTDRDEQYF
V gene: TRBV19; CDR3 length: 15; J gene: TRBJ2-1; D gene: TRBD2; CDR3 protein: CASRNLAGAENEQFF
V gene: TRBV20-1; CDR3 length: 15; J gene: TRBJ2-3; D gene: TRBD2; CDR3 protein: CSARALAGSTDTQYF
V gene: TRBV7-9; CDR3 length: 15; J gene: TRBJ2-3; D gene: TRBD1; CDR3 protein: CASSPTGGPQATQYF
V gene: TRBV4-3; CDR3 length: 18; J gene: TRBJ2-1; D gene: TRBD2; CDR3 protein: CASSQDGGLAGGSNEQFF
V gene: TRBV20-1; CDR3 length: 15; J gene: TRBJ2-5; D gene: TRBD2; CDR3 protein: CSARVYREGRETQYF
V gene: TRBV19; CDR3 length: 17; J gene: TRBJ2-1; D gene: TRBD2; CDR3 protein: CASSIGSAGGRFDEQFF
V gene: TRBV19; CDR3 length: 14; J gene: TRBJ2-5; D gene: NA; CDR3 protein: CASSSADQGETQYF
V gene: TRBV4-2; CDR3 length: 17; J gene: TRBJ1-6; D gene: NA; CDR3 protein: CASSQAAASSYNSPLHF
V gene: TRBV6-1; CDR3 length: 15; J gene: TRBJ2-1; D gene: NA; CDR3 protein: CASSKSRGTYNEQFF
V gene: TRBV19; CDR3 length: 15; J gene: TRBJ1-3; D gene: NA; CDR3 protein: CASSKHRTSGNTIYF
V gene: TRBV6-1; CDR3 length: 12; J gene: TRBJ2-3; D gene: NA; CDR3 protein: CASRDGTDTQYF
V gene: TRBV6-6; CDR3 length: 14; J gene: TRBJ2-7; D gene: TRBD1; CDR3 protein: CASSYNSRGNEQYF
V gene: TRBV6-5; CDR3 length: 13; J gene: TRBJ1-1; D gene: NA; CDR3 protein: CASRKDGNTEAFF
V gene: TRBV7-9; CDR3 length: 15; J gene: TRBJ2-1; D gene: TRBD2; CDR3 protein: CASSLSGGSSNEQFF
V gene: TRBV14; CDR3 length: 20; J gene: TRBJ2-1; D gene: TRBD1; CDR3 protein: CASSQGLSIRRDREYNEQFF
V gene: TRBV28; CDR3 length: 16; J gene: TRBJ2-1; D gene: TRBD2; CDR3 protein: CASRIGLAGWVDEQFF
V gene: TRBV2; CDR3 length: 13; J gene: TRBJ2-5; D gene: TRBD2; CDR3 protein: CASKTSGGETQYF
V gene: TRBV12-3/TRBV12-4; CDR3 length: 13; J gene: TRBJ2-2; D gene: NA; CDR3 protein: CASSLSNTGELFF
V gene: TRBV19; CDR3 length: 13; J gene: TRBJ2-1; D gene: NA; CDR3 protein: CASSILGGAAQFF
V gene: TRBV20-1; CDR3 length: 15; J gene: TRBJ2-1; D gene: NA; CDR3 protein: CSASASGFAYNEQFF
V gene: TRBV18; CDR3 length: 14; J gene: TRBJ1-5; D gene: TRBD1; CDR3 protein: CASSRPGGDQPQHF
V gene: TRBV10-3; CDR3 length: 12; J gene: TRBJ2-1; D gene: NA; CDR3 protein: CAISEKGSEQFF
V gene: TRBV7-9; CDR3 length: 16; J gene: TRBJ2-3; D gene: NA; CDR3 protein: CASSWEEGKATDTQYF
V gene: TRBV7-2; CDR3 length: 13; J gene: TRBJ2-3; D gene: NA; CDR3 protein: CASSTWGTDTQYF
V gene: TRBV20-1; CDR3 length: 12; J gene: TRBJ1-3; D gene: TRBD1; CDR3 protein: CSAWDRGYTIYF
V gene: TRBV12-3/TRBV12-4; CDR3 length: 16; J gene: TRBJ2-5; D gene: TRBD2; CDR3 protein: CASSPVAGGLSETQYF